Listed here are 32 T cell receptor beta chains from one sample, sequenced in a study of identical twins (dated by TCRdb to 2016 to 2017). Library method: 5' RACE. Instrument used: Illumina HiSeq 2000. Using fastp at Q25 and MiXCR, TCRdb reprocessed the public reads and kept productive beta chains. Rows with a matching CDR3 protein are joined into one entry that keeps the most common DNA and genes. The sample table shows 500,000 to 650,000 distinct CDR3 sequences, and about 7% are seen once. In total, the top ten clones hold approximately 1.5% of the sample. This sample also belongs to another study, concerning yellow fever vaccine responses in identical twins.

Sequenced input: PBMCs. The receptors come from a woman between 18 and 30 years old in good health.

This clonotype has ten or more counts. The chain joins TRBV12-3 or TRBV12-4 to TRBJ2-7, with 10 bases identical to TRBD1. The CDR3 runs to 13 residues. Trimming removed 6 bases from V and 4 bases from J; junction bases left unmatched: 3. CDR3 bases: TGTGCCAGCAGCCTGGGACAGGGGTACGAGCAGTACTTC. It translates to CASSLGQGYEQYF.

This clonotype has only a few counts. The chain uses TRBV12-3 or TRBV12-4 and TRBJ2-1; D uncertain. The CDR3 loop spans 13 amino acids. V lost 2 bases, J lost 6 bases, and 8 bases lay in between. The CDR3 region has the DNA TGTGCCAGCAGTTTAAGGGAAACCAATGAGCAGTTCTTC. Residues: CASSLRETNEQFF.

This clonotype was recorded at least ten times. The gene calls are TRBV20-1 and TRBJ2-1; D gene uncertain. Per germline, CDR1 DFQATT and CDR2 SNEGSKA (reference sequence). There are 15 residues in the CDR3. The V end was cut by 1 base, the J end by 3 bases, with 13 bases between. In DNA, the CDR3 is TGCAGTGCTAGAGTCCTGGCGTCAATCTACAATGAGCAGTTCTTC. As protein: CSARVLASIYNEQFF.

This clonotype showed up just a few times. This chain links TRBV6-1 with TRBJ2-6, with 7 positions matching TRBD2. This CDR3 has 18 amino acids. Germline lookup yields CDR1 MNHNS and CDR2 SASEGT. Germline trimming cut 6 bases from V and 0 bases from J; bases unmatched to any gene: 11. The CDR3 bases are TGTGCCAGCAGCCCCGGTCTAGCGGTCTACTCTGGGGCCAACGTCCTGACTTTC. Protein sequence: CASSPGLAVYSGANVLTF.

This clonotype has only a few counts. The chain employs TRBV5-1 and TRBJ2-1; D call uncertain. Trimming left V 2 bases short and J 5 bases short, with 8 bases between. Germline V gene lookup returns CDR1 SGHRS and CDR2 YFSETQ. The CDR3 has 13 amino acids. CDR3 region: CASSFGSNNEQFF. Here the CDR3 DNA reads TGCGCCAGCAGCTTTGGGTCGAACAATGAGCAGTTCTTC.

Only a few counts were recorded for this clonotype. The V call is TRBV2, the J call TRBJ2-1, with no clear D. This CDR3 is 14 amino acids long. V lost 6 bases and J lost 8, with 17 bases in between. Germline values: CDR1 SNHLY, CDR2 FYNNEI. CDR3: CASRDLGYGDEQFF. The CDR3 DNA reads TGTGCCAGCAGGGATTTGGGGTATGGGGATGAGCAGTTCTTC.

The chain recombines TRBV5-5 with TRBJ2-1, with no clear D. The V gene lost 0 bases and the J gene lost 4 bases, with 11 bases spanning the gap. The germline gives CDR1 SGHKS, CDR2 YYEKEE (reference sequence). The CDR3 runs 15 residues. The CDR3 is CASSLAAPIYNEQFF. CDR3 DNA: TGTGCCAGCAGCTTGGCCGCACCTATTTACAATGAGCAGTTCTTC.

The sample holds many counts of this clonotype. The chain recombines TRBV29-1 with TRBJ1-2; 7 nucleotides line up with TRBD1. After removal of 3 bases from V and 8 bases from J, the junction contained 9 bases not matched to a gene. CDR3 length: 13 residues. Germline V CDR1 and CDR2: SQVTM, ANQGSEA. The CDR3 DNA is TGCAGCGTTGACACAGGGGTCTTGAGAGGCTACACCTTC. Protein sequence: CSVDTGVLRGYTF.

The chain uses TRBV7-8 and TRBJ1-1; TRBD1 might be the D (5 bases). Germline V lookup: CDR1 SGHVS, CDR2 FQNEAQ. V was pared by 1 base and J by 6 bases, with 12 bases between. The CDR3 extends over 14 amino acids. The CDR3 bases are TGTGCCAGCAGCTTAGTACCCAGAGGGGCTGAAGCTTTCTTT. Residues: CASSLVPRGAEAFF. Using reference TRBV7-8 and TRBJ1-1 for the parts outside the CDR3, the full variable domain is GAGVSQSPRYKVAKRGQDVALRCDPISGHVSLFWYQQALGQGPEFLTYFQNEAQLDKSGLPSDRFFAERPEGSVSTLKIQRTQQEDSAVYLCASSLVPRGAEAFFGQGTRLTVV.

The CDR3 region has the DNA TGTGCCAGCAGCCCCGGGGAGGCCTACAATGAGCAGTTCTTC. This encodes CASSPGEAYNEQFF. The chain couples TRBV13 to TRBJ2-1; weak D call: TRBD2 (6 bases). Germline V lookup: CDR1 PRHDT, CDR2 FYEKMQ (reference sequence). Trimming removed 5 bases at V and 2 bases at J, with 10 bases between. CDR3 length equals 14 residues.

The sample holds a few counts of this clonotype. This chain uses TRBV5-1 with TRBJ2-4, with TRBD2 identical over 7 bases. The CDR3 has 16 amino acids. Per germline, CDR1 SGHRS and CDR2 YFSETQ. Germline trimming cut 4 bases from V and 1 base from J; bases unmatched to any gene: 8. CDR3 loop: CASSQGGGVAKNIQYF. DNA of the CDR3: TGCGCCAGCAGCCAAGGCGGGGGAGTGGCCAAAAACATTCAGTACTTC. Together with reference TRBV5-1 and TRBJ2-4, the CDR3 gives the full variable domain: KAGVTQTPRYLIKTRGQQVTLSCSPISGHRSVSWYQQTPGQGLQFLFEYFSETQRNKGNFPGRFSGRQFSNSRSEMNVSTLELGDSALYLCASSQGGGVAKNIQYFGAGTRLSVL.

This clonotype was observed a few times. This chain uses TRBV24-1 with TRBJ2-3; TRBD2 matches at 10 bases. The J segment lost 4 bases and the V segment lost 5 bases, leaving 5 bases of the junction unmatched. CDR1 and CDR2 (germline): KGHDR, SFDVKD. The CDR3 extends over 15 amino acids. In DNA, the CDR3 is TGTGCCACCAGTGCTCCTAGCGGGAGCTCAGATACGCAGTATTTT. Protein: CATSAPSGSSDTQYF.

In DNA, the CDR3 is TGTGCCACCAGCAGAGATCAAGGTCCCTATCAGCCCCAGCATTTT. Its translation is CATSRDQGPYQPQHF. The chain recombines TRBV15 with TRBJ1-5; D not resolved. The CDR3 length is 15 residues. V was pared by 0 bases and J by 5 bases, with 11 bases between. CDR1 is LNHNV, CDR2 YYDKDF, per germline (reference sequence). Full variable domain (rest looked up from reference TRBV15 and TRBJ1-5): DAMVIQNPRYQVTQFGKPVTLSCSQTLNHNVMYWYQQKSSQAPKLLFHYYDKDFNNEADTPDNFQSRRPNTSFCFLDIRSPGLGDTAMYLCATSRDQGPYQPQHFGDGTRLSIL.

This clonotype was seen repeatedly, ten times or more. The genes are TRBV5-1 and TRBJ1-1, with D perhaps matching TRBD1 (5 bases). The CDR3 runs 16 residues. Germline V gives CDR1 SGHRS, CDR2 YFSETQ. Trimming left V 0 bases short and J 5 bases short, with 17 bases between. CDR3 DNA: TGCGCCAGCAGCTTGGAGTGGACGGCGGGGGGAACTGAAGCTTTCTTT. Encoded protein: CASSLEWTAGGTEAFF.

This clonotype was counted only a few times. This CDR3 is CSASGGITLGLAGRDTQYF. The CDR3 coding sequence is TGCAGCGCCTCGGGGGGGATAACCCTCGGACTAGCGGGGCGAGATACGCAGTATTTT. The chain recombines TRBV20-1 with TRBJ2-3, with TRBD2 matching 12 bases. Per germline, CDR1 DFQATT and CDR2 SNEGSKA (reference sequence). This CDR3 contains 19 residues.

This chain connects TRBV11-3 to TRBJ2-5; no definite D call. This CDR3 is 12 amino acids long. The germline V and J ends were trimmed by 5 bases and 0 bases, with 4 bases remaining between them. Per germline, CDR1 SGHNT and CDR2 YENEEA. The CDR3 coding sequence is TGTGCCAGCAGCGGGAACCAAGAGACCCAGTACTTC. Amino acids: CASSGNQETQYF.

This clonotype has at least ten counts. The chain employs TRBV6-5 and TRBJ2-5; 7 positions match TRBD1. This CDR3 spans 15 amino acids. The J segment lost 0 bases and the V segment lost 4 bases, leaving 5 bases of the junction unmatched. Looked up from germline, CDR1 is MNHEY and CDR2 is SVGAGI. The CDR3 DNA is TGTGCCAGCAGTTGGGAGACAGGGTACCAAGAGACCCAGTACTTC. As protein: CASSWETGYQETQYF.

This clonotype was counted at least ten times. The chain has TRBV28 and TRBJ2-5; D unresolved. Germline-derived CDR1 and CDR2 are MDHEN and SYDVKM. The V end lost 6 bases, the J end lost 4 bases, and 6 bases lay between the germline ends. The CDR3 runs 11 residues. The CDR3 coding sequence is TGTGCCAGCAGGTGGAGAGAGACCCAGTACTTC. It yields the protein CASRWRETQYF.

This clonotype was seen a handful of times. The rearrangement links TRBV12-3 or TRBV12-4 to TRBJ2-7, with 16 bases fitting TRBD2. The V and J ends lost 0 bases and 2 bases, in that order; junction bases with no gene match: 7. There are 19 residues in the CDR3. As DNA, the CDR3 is TGTGCCAGCAGTTTAGCCCCGGGACTAGCGGGAGGGACAACCTACGAGCAGTACTTC. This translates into CASSLAPGLAGGTTYEQYF.

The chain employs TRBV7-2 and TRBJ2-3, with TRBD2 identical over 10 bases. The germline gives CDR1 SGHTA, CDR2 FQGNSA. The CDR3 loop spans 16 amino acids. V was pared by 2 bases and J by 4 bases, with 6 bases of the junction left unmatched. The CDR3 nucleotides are TGTGCCAGCAGCTTACAAGCTAGCGGGAGTGCAGATACGCAGTATTTT. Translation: CASSLQASGSADTQYF.

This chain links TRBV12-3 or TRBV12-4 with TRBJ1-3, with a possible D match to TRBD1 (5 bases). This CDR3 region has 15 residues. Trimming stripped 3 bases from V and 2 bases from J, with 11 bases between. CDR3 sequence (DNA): TGTGCCAGCAGTTTTAGGACATCCACTGGAAACACCATATATTTT. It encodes CASSFRTSTGNTIYF.

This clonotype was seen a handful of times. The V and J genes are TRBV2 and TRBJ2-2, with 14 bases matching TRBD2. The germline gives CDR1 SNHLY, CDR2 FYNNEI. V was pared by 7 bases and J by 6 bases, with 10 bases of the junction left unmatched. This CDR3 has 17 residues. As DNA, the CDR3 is TGTGCCAGCACCTCCTGGGGGACTAGCGGGAGACCCGGGGAGCTGTTTTTT. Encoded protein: CASTSWGTSGRPGELFF.

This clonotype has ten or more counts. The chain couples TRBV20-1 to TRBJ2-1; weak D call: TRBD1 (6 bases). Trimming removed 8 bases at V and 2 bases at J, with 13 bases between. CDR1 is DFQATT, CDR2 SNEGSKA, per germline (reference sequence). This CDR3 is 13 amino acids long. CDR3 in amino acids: CSLQGEPYNEQFF. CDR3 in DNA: TGCAGTCTACAGGGAGAACCCTACAATGAGCAGTTCTTC.

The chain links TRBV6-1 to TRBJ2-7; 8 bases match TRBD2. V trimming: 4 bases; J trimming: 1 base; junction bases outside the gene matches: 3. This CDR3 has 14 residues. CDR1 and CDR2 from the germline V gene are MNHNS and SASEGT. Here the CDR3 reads CASSVGGASYEQYV. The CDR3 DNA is TGTGCCAGCAGTGTCGGGGGGGCGTCCTACGAGCAGTACGTC.

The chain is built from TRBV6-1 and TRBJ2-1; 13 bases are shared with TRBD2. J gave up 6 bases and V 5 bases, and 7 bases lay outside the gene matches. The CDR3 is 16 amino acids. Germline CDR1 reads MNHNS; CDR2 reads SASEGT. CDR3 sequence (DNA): TGTGCCAGCAGTAAACCGGGACTAGCGGGGAGCAATGAGCAGTTCTTC. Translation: CASSKPGLAGSNEQFF.

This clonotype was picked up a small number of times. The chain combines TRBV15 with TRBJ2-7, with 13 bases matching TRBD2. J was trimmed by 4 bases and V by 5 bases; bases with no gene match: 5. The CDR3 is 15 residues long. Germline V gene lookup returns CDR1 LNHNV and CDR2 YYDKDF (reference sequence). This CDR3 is CATSGGLAGPYEQYF. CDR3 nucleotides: TGTGCCACCAGCGGGGGACTAGCGGGACCATACGAGCAGTACTTC.

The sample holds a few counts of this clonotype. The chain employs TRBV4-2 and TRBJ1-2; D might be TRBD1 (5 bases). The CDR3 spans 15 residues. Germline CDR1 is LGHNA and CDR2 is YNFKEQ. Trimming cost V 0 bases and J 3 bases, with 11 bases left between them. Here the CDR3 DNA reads TGTGCCAGCAGCCAAGATCTTCGGGGGGACTATGGCTACACCTTC. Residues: CASSQDLRGDYGYTF.

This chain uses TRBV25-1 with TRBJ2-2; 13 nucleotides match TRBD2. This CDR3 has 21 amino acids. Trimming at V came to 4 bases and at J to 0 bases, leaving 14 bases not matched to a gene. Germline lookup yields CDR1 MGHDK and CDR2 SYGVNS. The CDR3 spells CASSAGTAGTSGMANTGELFF. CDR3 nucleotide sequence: TGTGCCAGCAGTGCCGGGACAGCCGGGACTAGCGGGATGGCGAACACCGGGGAGCTGTTTTTT.

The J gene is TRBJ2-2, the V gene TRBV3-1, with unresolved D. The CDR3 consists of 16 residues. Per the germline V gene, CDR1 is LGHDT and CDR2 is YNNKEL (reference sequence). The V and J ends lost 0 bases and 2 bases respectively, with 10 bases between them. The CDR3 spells CASSQEVTPNTGELFF. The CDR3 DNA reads TGTGCCAGCAGCCAAGAGGTGACACCCAACACCGGGGAGCTGTTTTTT. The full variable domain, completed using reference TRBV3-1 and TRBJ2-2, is DTAVSQTPKYLVTQMGNDKSIKCEQNLGHDTMYWYKQDSKKFLKIMFSYNNKELIINETVPNRFSPKSPDKAHLNLHINSLELGDSAVYFCASSQEVTPNTGELFFGEGSRLTVL.

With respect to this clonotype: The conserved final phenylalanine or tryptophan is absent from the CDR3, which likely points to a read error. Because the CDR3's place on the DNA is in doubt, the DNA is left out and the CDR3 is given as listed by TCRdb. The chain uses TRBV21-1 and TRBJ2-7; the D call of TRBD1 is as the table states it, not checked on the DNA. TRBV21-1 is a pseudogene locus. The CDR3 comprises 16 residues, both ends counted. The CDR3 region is CASSKDGGASSYEQYD.

CDR3 sequence reads: CASRGPSGTDTQYF. The CDR3 coding sequence is TGTGCCAGCAGGGGACCTAGCGGCACAGATACGCAGTATTTT. This sequence joins TRBV2 and TRBJ2-3; possibly TRBD2 for D (6 bases). Trimming shortened V by 6 bases and J by 1 base, and 11 bases separated the two germline ends. CDR1 and CDR2 (germline): SNHLY, FYNNEI. The CDR3 length is 14 residues.

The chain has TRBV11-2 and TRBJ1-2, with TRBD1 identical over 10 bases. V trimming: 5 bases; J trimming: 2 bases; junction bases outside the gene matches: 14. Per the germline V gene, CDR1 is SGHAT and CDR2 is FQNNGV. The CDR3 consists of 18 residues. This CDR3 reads CASSPSPRDRGSNYGYTF. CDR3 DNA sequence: TGTGCCAGCAGCCCTAGTCCACGGGACAGGGGCTCCAACTATGGCTACACCTTC.